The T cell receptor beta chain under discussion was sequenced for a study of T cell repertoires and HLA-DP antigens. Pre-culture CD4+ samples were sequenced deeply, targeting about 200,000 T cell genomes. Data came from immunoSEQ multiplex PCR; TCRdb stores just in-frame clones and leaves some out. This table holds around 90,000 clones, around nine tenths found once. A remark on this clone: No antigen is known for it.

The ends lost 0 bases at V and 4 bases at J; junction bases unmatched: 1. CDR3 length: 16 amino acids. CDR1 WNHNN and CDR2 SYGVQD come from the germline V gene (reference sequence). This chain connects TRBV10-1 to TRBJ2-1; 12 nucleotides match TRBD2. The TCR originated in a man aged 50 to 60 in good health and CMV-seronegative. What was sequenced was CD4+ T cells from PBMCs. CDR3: CASSESGLAGYNEQFF. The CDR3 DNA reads TGCGCCAGCAGTGAGTCAGGACTAGCGGGATACAATGAGCAGTTCTTC.